This TCR beta chain was retrieved from a study of graft-versus-host responses after intestinal transplantation. Study summary: Recipients uniformly received anti-thymocyte globulin induction, followed by tacrolimus and steroids for 2 to 4 years.

Tissue processing of the graft released intraepithelial and lamina propria lymphocytes from it. The CDR3 spans 12 residues. V was pared by 3 bases and J by 10 bases, with 12 bases between. CDR1 and CDR2 from the germline V gene are LNHDA and SQIVND (reference sequence). The data were produced by immunoSEQ multiplex PCR, yet TCRdb's version contains in-frame clones alone and is incomplete. The table lists 3,500 to 5,000 clones, approximately 85% of them singletons. The V and J genes are TRBV19 and TRBJ1-1; maybe TRBD1 (6 bases). This clonotype originated in a human patient who received an intestinal transplant, so some T cells may come from the graft donor. The source was ileum tissue, collected 650 to 680 days after intestinal transplant. In DNA, the CDR3 is TGTGCCAGTAGTATTGGGGGGCTCGGAGCTTTCTTT. It is translated as CASSIGGLGAFF. Looking up the rest from reference TRBV19 and TRBJ1-1 gives the full variable domain: DGGITQSPKYLFRKEGQNVTLSCEQNLNHDAMYWYRQDPGQGLRLIYYSQIVNDFQKGDIAEGYSVSREKKESFPLTVTSAQKNPTAFYLCASSIGGLGAFFGQGTRLTVV.